This T cell receptor beta chain is drawn from a study of blood T cell repertoires in COVID-19. The table came from immunoSEQ multiplex PCR; TCRdb's copy has only in-frame clones and leaves some out. The data contain about 200,000 clones, under 90% of them singletons. Looked up from germline, CDR1 is SQVTM and CDR2 is ANQGSEA. Trimming removed 5 bases from V and 4 bases from J, with 12 bases in between. This CDR3 is 12 amino acids long. This sequence joins TRBV29-1 and TRBJ2-7; tentatively, D is TRBD2 (5 bases). This clonotype originated in a man at least 80 years old with acute or convalescent COVID-19. Sequenced input: peripheral blood. The CDR3 nucleotides are TGCAGCGTTTATGGGAGACGGTACGAGCAGTACTTC. Protein: CSVYGRRYEQYF.